The 31 T cell receptor beta chains listed next were all sequenced from one sample in a study of blood T cells in healthy people across ages. Together with a sample-barcoded 5' primer, a J-beta primer mix was included in a second PCR lasting about 6 to 11 cycles. TCRdb reprocessed the 5' RACE reads via MiXCR and lists one record per CDR3 protein. Of about 900,000 distinct CDR3 sequences in the sample, around 48% are singletons; the top ten hold 13%. Sequencing input: blood. The origin of the receptors is a man younger than 45 in good health.

The V gene is TRBV5-6, the J gene TRBJ2-3, with D tentatively TRBD1 or TRBD2 (5 bases each). Deletions cut 3 bases from V and 9 bases from J, with 8 bases between. Looked up from germline, CDR1 is SGHDT and CDR2 is YYEEEE. The CDR3 contains 11 residues. CDR3 DNA sequence: TGTGCCAGCAGCTGGGACGGAACGCAGTATTTT. It is translated as CASSWDGTQYF.

CDR3 protein: CASSLLWRGDGEQYF. The CDR3 DNA reads TGTGCCAGCAGCTTACTCTGGCGGGGGGATGGTGAGCAGTATTTT. V gene TRBV7-9 combines with J gene TRBJ2-3, with 8 positions matching TRBD2. Germline V lookup: CDR1 SEHNR, CDR2 FQNEAQ (reference sequence). The trim removed 2 bases at V and 11 bases at J, leaving 12 bases unmatched. The CDR3 is 15 residues long.

The genes are TRBV11-2 and TRBJ2-7, with no clear D. Per the germline V gene, CDR1 is SGHAT and CDR2 is FQNNGV. The V end lost 3 bases, the J end lost 2 bases, and 11 bases lay between the germline ends. The CDR3 covers 14 residues. The CDR3 is CASSFGPIPYEQYF. The CDR3 region has the DNA TGTGCCAGCAGCTTTGGTCCAATACCCTACGAGCAGTACTTC.

V is TRBV2 and J is TRBJ2-4; a possible D gene is TRBD1 (6 bases). Germline V lookup: CDR1 SNHLY, CDR2 FYNNEI. The CDR3 loop spans 15 amino acids. Trimming pared 4 bases from V and 2 bases from J, leaving 12 bases between. The CDR3 nucleotides read TGTGCCAGCAGTGCCCAGACAGGTTCCAAAAACATTCAGTACTTC. Translating gives CASSAQTGSKNIQYF.

The chain links TRBV2 to TRBJ2-1; the D is unclear. The V end was cut by 8 bases, the J end by 5 bases, with 13 bases between. The CDR3 is 13 residues long. The germline V gene encodes CDR1 SNHLY and CDR2 FYNNEI. The CDR3 spells CASERAENNEQFF. The CDR3 DNA reads as TGTGCCAGCGAAAGGGCAGAAAACAATGAGCAGTTCTTC.

The genes are TRBV21-1 and TRBJ2-2; the listed D gene, TRBD1, was not tested against the DNA. TRBV21-1 is tagged as a pseudogene. The CDR3 extends over 16 amino acids. CDR3 sequence reads: CASSKLDRVNTGELFF. The CDR3 bases are TGTGCCAGCAGCAAGCTGGACAGGGTCAACACCGGGGAGCTGTTTTTT.

This chain joins TRBV4-3 and TRBJ2-2, with D maybe TRBD2 (5 bases). The germline V gene has CDR1 LGHNA and CDR2 YSLEER. This CDR3 comprises 16 residues. V dropped 1 base and J dropped 5 bases, with 14 bases sitting between them. The CDR3 loop reads CASSQVVDYATGELFF. CDR3 nucleotides: TGCGCCAGCAGCCAAGTTGTAGACTACGCAACCGGGGAGCTGTTTTTT.

The rearrangement links TRBV25-1 to TRBJ1-3; D gene unclear. The germline gives CDR1 MGHDK, CDR2 SYGVNS. The CDR3 consists of 14 residues. V dropped 2 bases and J dropped 4 bases, with 9 bases sitting between them. The CDR3 sequence is CASSELFSGNTIYF. The CDR3 region has the DNA TGTGCCAGCAGTGAACTGTTTTCCGGAAACACCATATATTTT.

The chain is built from TRBV5-4 and TRBJ2-5; possible D gene TRBD2, 5 bases. Germline V gene data show CDR1 as SGHNT and CDR2 as YYREEE (reference sequence). Deletions cut 9 bases from V and 2 bases from J, with 14 bases between. This CDR3 is built from 13 residues. The CDR3 coding sequence is TGTGCCACCAGTTACGGGGTACAAGAGACCCAGTACTTC. It specifies CATSYGVQETQYF.

The chain couples TRBV10-3 to TRBJ2-1; 8 nucleotides align to TRBD1. The V and J ends lost 11 bases and 6 bases, in that order; junction bases with no gene match: 12. Germline V gene data show CDR1 as ENHRY and CDR2 as SYGVKD. CDR3 length equals 14 residues. The CDR3 is CAVRTGSEANEQFF. CDR3 DNA sequence: TGTGCCGTAAGGACAGGGAGTGAAGCCAATGAGCAGTTCTTC.

The table lists this clonotype with a few counts. V usage is TRBV6-5 and J usage is TRBJ1-2; D not resolved. The CDR3 totals 13 residues. Germline V gives CDR1 MNHEY, CDR2 SVGAGI. Trimming stripped 2 bases from V and 5 bases from J, with 9 bases between. The CDR3 DNA reads TGTGCCAGCAGTTACAACATTGGGTATGGCTACACCTTC. Translated: CASSYNIGYGYTF.

This clonotype was detected only a few times. The V gene is TRBV4-3, the J gene TRBJ2-1, with TRBD2 identical over 10 bases. The V gene's germline CDR1 is LGHNA and CDR2 YSLEER. V was clipped by 3 bases and J by 6 bases; unmatched bases: 5. The CDR3 is 15 amino acids. CDR3 residues: CASSQDSGGLNEQFF. The CDR3 region has the DNA TGCGCCAGCAGCCAGGATAGCGGGGGGCTCAATGAGCAGTTCTTC.

On this clonotype itself: A junction boundary mismatches the germline segment, possibly from a read error. The chain couples TRBV24-1 to TRBJ1-5; tentatively, D is TRBD1 (6 bases). Germline V lookup: CDR1 KGHDR, CDR2 SFDVKD. The length of the CDR3 is 15 residues. This CDR3 is CATSRSGVSNQPQHF. Here the CDR3 DNA reads TGTGCCACCAGTAGGTCAGGGGTTAGCAATCAACCCCAGCATTTT.

This clonotype was detected a few times. The rearrangement links TRBV20-1 to TRBJ1-4; D gene unclear. Germline loops: CDR1 DFQATT, CDR2 SNEGSKA (reference sequence). V was pared by 6 bases and J by 4 bases, with 18 bases between. The CDR3 totals 15 residues. The CDR3 sequence is CSAPPARTLNEKLFF. CDR3 nucleotide sequence: TGCAGTGCCCCCCCGGCGAGGACTCTTAATGAAAAACTGTTTTTT.

In its sample, this clonotype was seen a few times. The chain combines TRBV5-1 with TRBJ1-1; D is possibly TRBD1 (6 bases). Trimming took off 7 bases at V and 1 base at J, with 14 bases between the two ends. The CDR3 is 14 residues long. CDR1 is SGHRS, CDR2 YFSETQ, per germline. The CDR3 region is CASCPTGRNTEAFF. The DNA of the CDR3 is TGCGCCAGCTGCCCAACAGGGAGGAACACTGAAGCTTTCTTT.

CDR3 DNA sequence: TGTGCCAGCAGCTTCCCTGGCAGGGAGGCCTACAATGAGCAGTTCTTC. This translates into CASSFPGREAYNEQFF. The V and J genes are TRBV7-2 and TRBJ2-1; D perhaps matches TRBD2 (6 bases). Per germline, CDR1 SGHTA and CDR2 FQGNSA. The CDR3 has 16 amino acids. Trimming cost V 3 bases and J 2 bases, with 14 bases left between them.

The chain joins TRBV6-2 or TRBV6-3 to TRBJ2-1, with TRBD1 identical over 9 bases. The length of the CDR3 is 15 residues. CDR1 MNHEY and CDR2 SVGEGT come from the germline V gene. J was trimmed by 6 bases and V by 7 bases; bases with no gene match: 10. CDR3 in amino acids: CASTTGTGRLNEQFF. CDR3 DNA: TGTGCCAGCACTACCGGGACAGGGAGGCTCAATGAGCAGTTCTTC.

V usage is TRBV3-1 and J usage is TRBJ1-2; possible D gene TRBD1, 5 bases. Germline assignment: CDR1 LGHDT and CDR2 YNNKEL (reference sequence). This CDR3 is built from 15 residues. Between the trimmed V and J ends, which lost 0 bases and 4 bases, there was a span of 12 bases. CDR3 sequence: CASSQEQTGAYGYTF. In DNA form, the CDR3 reads TGTGCCAGCAGCCAAGAGCAGACCGGGGCCTATGGCTACACCTTC.

This clonotype has just a few counts. This chain connects TRBV7-2 to TRBJ2-6, with 7 bases aligning to TRBD1. This CDR3 spans 16 amino acids. Germline assignment: CDR1 SGHTA and CDR2 FQGNSA. V lost 5 bases to trimming and J lost 0 bases; unmatched junction nucleotides: 4. The CDR3 here is CASSVYRGSGANVLTF. CDR3 coding DNA: TGTGCCAGCAGCGTTTACAGGGGCTCTGGGGCCAACGTCCTGACTTTC.

This clonotype was recorded at least ten times. The rearrangement links TRBV7-9 to TRBJ2-1; 9 bases agree with TRBD1. The CDR3 extends over 15 amino acids. V was pared by 5 bases and J by 6 bases, with 8 bases of the junction left unmatched. Per germline, CDR1 SEHNR and CDR2 FQNEAQ (reference sequence). The CDR3 region has the DNA TGTGCCAGCAGCCCTGGGACAGGGCGGTCCAATGAGCAGTTCTTC. As protein: CASSPGTGRSNEQFF.

This clonotype was counted many times. V usage is TRBV7-6 and J usage is TRBJ2-7, with 8 bases aligning to TRBD2. Germline lookup yields CDR1 SGHVS and CDR2 FNYEAQ. After removal of 1 base from V and 1 base from J, the junction contained 3 bases not matched to a gene. The CDR3 totals 15 residues. This CDR3 is CASSLVGGGSYEQYF. In nucleotides, the CDR3 is TGTGCCAGCAGCTTAGTTGGCGGGGGGTCCTACGAGCAGTACTTC. Full variable domain (rest looked up from reference TRBV7-6 and TRBJ2-7): GAGVSQSPRYKVTKRGQDVALRCDPISGHVSLYWYRQALGQGPEFLTYFNYEAQQDKSGLPNDRFSAERPEGSISTLTIQRTEQRDSAMYRCASSLVGGGSYEQYFGPGTRLTVT.

V is TRBV20-1 and J is TRBJ2-1, with 10 bases aligning to TRBD2. The CDR3 covers 16 residues. Germline V lookup: CDR1 DFQATT, CDR2 SNEGSKA (reference sequence). Trimming cost V 1 base and J 7 bases; bases outside gene matches: 10. This chain's CDR3 is CSARGYGLAVGNEQFF. Written as DNA, the CDR3 is TGCAGTGCTAGAGGGTACGGACTAGCGGTAGGTAATGAGCAGTTCTTC.

The rearrangement joins TRBV20-1 to TRBJ2-1; 10 bases are shared with TRBD1. The germline V gene encodes CDR1 DFQATT and CDR2 SNEGSKA (reference sequence). With 0 bases clipped from V and 7 bases from J, the junction kept 9 bases outside the gene matches. The length of the CDR3 is 16 residues. The CDR3, as DNA: TGCAGTGCTAGAGATCCCTGGGACAGGGGTTTGAATGAGCAGTTCTTC. Translating gives CSARDPWDRGLNEQFF.

The sample holds a few counts of this clonotype. J is TRBJ2-7 and V is TRBV7-2; D ambiguous. This CDR3 is built from 13 residues. Trimming left V 5 bases short and J 6 bases short, with 14 bases between. Germline lookup yields CDR1 SGHTA and CDR2 FQGNSA. Here the CDR3 DNA reads TGTGCCAGCAGCCTCCAAAGGGCTCGCGAGCAGTACTTC. The encoded protein is CASSLQRAREQYF.

This clonotype was seen only a few times. The chain is built from TRBV5-1 and TRBJ2-1; D possibly corresponds to TRBD2 (6 bases). CDR1 is SGHRS, CDR2 YFSETQ, per germline. The CDR3 loop spans 12 amino acids. Between the trimmed V and J ends, which lost 3 bases and 9 bases, there was a span of 10 bases. The CDR3, as DNA: TGCGCCAGCAGCTCCGCGGGGTGTGAGCAGTTCTTC. Residues: CASSSAGCEQFF.

This clonotype has just a few counts. The chain employs TRBV6-1 and TRBJ2-7; D perhaps matches TRBD1 (6 bases). From germline, CDR1 is MNHNS and CDR2 SASEGT. Trimming took off 3 bases at V and 5 bases at J, with 14 bases between the two ends. This CDR3 has 14 residues. The DNA for the CDR3 is TGTGCCAGCAGTGAGATCCAGGGGACCAACGAGCAGTACTTC. It specifies CASSEIQGTNEQYF.

The V and J genes are TRBV9 and TRBJ2-5; 7 bases agree with TRBD2. The CDR3 runs 16 residues. The trim removed 0 bases at V and 4 bases at J, leaving 9 bases unmatched. CDR1 SGDLS and CDR2 YYNGEE come from the germline V gene. Here the CDR3 DNA reads TGTGCCAGCAGCGTAGTGAAGTCGGCGGGAGCAGAGACCCAGTACTTC. It yields the protein CASSVVKSAGAETQYF.

The chain recombines TRBV4-1 with TRBJ1-5; possible D gene TRBD1, 6 bases. Trimming took off 2 bases at V and 2 bases at J, with 13 bases between the two ends. Germline values: CDR1 MGHRA, CDR2 YSYEKL. The CDR3 is 16 amino acids. The CDR3 sequence: CASSQMSGQRNQPQHF. In DNA, the CDR3 is TGCGCCAGCAGCCAAATGTCTGGACAGCGCAATCAGCCCCAGCATTTT.

This chain connects TRBV6-5 to TRBJ1-6; TRBD1 aligns across 9 bases. CDR1 is MNHEY and CDR2 is SVGAGI in the germline V gene. This CDR3 region has 19 residues. Losses at the gene ends were 0 bases for V and 7 bases for J; bases not matched to a gene: 13. As DNA, the CDR3 is TGTGCCAGCAGTTACTCGAGCCACCGGGACAGGGTTAAAAATTCACCCCTCCACTTT. It specifies CASSYSSHRDRVKNSPLHF.

This clonotype was recorded many times. Germline and junction disagree at one end, which may indicate a read error. This CDR3 is CASSLDGSSYEQYF. Here the CDR3 DNA reads TGTGCCAGCAGTTTGGACGGGAGCTCCTACGAGCAGTACTTC. The chain recombines TRBV5-1 with TRBJ2-7; weak D call: TRBD2 (6 bases). Germline V CDR1 and CDR2: SGHRS, YFSETQ. The CDR3 contains 14 residues.

This chain joins TRBV29-1 and TRBJ1-2; possibly TRBD1 for D (5 bases). This CDR3 region has 12 residues. The V and J ends lost 7 bases and 2 bases respectively, with 11 bases between them. The V gene's germline CDR1 is SQVTM and CDR2 ANQGSEA. The CDR3 DNA reads as TGCAGCGGGGAGGAGGGGAACTATGGCTACACCTTC. Its protein product is CSGEEGNYGYTF.